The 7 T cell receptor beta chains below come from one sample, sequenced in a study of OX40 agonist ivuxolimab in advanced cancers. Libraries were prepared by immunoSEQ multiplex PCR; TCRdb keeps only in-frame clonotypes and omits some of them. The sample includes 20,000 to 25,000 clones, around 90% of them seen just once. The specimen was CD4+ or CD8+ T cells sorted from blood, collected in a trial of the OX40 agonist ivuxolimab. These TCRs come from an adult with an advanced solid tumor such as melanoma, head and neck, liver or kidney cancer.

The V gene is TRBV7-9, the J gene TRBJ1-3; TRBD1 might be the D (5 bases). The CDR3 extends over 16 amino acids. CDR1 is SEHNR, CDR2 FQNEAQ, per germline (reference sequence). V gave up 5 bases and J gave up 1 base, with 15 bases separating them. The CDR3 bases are TGTGCCAGCAGCATTGGGGGGGTAGAATCTGGAAACACCATATATTTT. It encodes CASSIGGVESGNTIYF.

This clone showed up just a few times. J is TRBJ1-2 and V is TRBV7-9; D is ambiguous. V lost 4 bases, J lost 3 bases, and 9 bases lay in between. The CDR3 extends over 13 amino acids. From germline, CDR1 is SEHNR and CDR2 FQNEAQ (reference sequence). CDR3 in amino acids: CASSSSRHYGYTF. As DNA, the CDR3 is TGTGCCAGCAGCTCAAGTCGGCACTATGGCTACACCTTC.

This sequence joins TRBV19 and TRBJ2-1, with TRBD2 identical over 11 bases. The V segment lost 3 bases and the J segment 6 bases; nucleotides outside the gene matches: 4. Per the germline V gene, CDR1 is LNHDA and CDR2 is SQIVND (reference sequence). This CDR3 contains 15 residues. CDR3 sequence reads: CASSIGLAGGNEQFF. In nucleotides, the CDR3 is TGTGCCAGTAGTATCGGGCTAGCGGGGGGCAATGAGCAGTTCTTC.

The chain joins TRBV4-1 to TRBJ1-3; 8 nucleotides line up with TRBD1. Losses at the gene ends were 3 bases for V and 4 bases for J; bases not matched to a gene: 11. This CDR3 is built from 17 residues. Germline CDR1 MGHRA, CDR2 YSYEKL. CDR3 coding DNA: TGCGCCAGCAGCCACCCGGGGCAGGGGGCAGCAGGAAACACCATATATTTT. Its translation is CASSHPGQGAAGNTIYF.

DNA for the CDR3: TGTGCCAGCAGCTTATTGGGACCCACCGGGGAGCTGTTTTTT. Its protein is CASSLLGPTGELFF. The chain couples TRBV11-2 to TRBJ2-2; possibly TRBD1 or TRBD2 for D (5 bases each). CDR1 and CDR2 from the germline V gene are SGHAT and FQNNGV. The germline V and J ends were trimmed by 2 bases and 4 bases, with 8 bases remaining between them. CDR3 size: 14 residues. Filled out from reference TRBV11-2 and TRBJ2-2, the complete variable domain reads EAGVAQSPRYKIIEKRQSVAFWCNPISGHATLYWYQQILGQGPKLLIQFQNNGVVDDSQLPKDRFSAERLKGVDSTLKIQPAKLEDSAVYLCASSLLGPTGELFFGEGSRLTVL.

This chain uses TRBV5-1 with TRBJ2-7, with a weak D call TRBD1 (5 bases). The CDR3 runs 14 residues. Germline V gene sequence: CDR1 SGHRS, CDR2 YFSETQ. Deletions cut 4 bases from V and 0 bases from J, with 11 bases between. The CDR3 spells CASSPGANSYEQYF. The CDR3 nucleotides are TGCGCCAGCAGCCCTGGGGCTAACTCCTACGAGCAGTACTTC.

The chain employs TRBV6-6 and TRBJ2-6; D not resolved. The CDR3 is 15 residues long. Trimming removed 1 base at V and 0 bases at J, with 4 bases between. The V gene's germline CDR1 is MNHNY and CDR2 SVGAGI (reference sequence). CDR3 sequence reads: CASSYWSSGANVLTF. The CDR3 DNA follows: TGTGCCAGCAGTTACTGGTCCTCTGGGGCCAACGTCCTGACTTTC.